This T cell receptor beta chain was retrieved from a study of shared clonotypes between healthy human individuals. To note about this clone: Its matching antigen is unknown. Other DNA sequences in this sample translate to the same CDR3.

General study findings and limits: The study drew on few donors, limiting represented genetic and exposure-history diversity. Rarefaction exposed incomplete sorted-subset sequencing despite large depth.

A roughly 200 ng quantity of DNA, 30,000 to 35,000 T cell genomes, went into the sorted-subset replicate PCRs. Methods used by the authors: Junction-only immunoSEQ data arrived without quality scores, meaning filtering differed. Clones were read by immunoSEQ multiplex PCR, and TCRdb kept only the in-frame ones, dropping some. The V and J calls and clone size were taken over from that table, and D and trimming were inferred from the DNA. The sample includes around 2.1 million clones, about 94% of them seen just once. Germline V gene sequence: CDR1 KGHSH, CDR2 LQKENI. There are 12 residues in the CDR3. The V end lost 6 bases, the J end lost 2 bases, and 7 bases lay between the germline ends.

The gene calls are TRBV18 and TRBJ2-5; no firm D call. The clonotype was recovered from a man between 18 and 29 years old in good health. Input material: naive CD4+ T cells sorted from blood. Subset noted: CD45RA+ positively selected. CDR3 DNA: TGTGCCAGCTCCTCGCTTCAAGAGACCCAGTACTTC. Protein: CASSSLQETQYF.